This is a list of T cell receptor beta chains from one sample in a study of CD8+CD57+ T cells in acquired aplastic anemia. TCRdb redid the calling of the reads with MiXCR, one entry per CDR3 protein. The data show about 160,000 distinct CDR3 sequences, over 55% seen once. Sequenced: sorted CD4+, CD8+, or CD8+CD57+ T cells (not recorded which) from PBMCs. Receptor source: a human donor with aplastic anemia. CDR3s include the opening cysteine and the closing phenylalanine or tryptophan. D genes are given only for firm matches. Size tells how often a clone was seen (once, few, many) or the class of an expanded clone, and some rows leave it out.

cdr3_nt: TGCAGTGCCACGAGCCACAGGGGTAGTGAAGCTTTCTTT
cdr3_aa: CSATSHRGSEAFF
v_call: TRBV20-1
j_call: TRBJ1-1
d_call: TRBD1
clone_size: -

cdr3_nt: TGTGCCATCAGTGTGGGGACAGGATCCGAAAAACTGTTTTTT
cdr3_aa: CAISVGTGSEKLFF
v_call: TRBV10-3
j_call: TRBJ1-4
d_call: TRBD1
clone_size: -

cdr3_nt: TGTGCCAGCAGCTCAGCAAGGTCGAAGAAAGCCTACGAGCAGTACTTC
cdr3_aa: CASSSARSKKAYEQYF
v_call: TRBV7-6
j_call: TRBJ2-7
d_call: -
clone_size: -

cdr3_nt: TGTGCCAGCGGGTACGAAACCTACGAGCAGTACTTC
cdr3_aa: CASGYETYEQYF
v_call: TRBV2
j_call: TRBJ2-7
d_call: -
clone_size: -

cdr3_nt: TGCAGCGTCTTGGGACGCCGCGAAATCGCTTTCTTT
cdr3_aa: CSVLGRREIAFF
v_call: TRBV29-1
j_call: TRBJ1-1
d_call: -
clone_size: -

cdr3_nt: TGCGCCAGCAGTGTGGAGCGGGACAGCAATGAGCAGTTCTTC
cdr3_aa: CASSVERDSNEQFF
v_call: TRBV10-1
j_call: TRBJ2-1
d_call: -
clone_size: -

cdr3_nt: TGTGCCACTGGTCGGGACAACTATGGCTACACCTTC
cdr3_aa: CATGRDNYGYTF
v_call: TRBV19
j_call: TRBJ1-2
d_call: -
clone_size: -

cdr3_nt: TGTGCCAGCAGTGGACAGAACCTAGCCAAAAACATTCAGTACTTC
cdr3_aa: CASSGQNLAKNIQYF
v_call: TRBV2
j_call: TRBJ2-4
d_call: -
clone_size: -

cdr3_nt: TGCAGTGCTAGAGCGGGAGCGCTTGGAACAGATACGCAGTATTTT
cdr3_aa: CSARAGALGTDTQYF
v_call: TRBV20-1
j_call: TRBJ2-3
d_call: -
clone_size: -

cdr3_nt: TGCGCCAGCAGCTTGGGTATCGGGGGTTGGCAGGTCAACACTGAAGCTTTCTTT
cdr3_aa: CASSLGIGGWQVNTEAFF
v_call: TRBV5-1
j_call: TRBJ1-1
d_call: -
clone_size: many

cdr3_nt: TGTGCCACCAGTGATTTCGTTTCTCGGGGTCCTGCATCGCAGTATTTT
cdr3_aa: CATSDFVSRGPASQYF
v_call: TRBV24-1
j_call: TRBJ2-3
d_call: -
clone_size: -

cdr3_nt: TGTGCCATCAGTGAAGGACTAGCAGTCAATGAGCAGTTCTTC
cdr3_aa: CAISEGLAVNEQFF
v_call: TRBV10-3
j_call: TRBJ2-1
d_call: TRBD2
clone_size: -

cdr3_nt: TGTGCCAGCAGTGACTCTAGCGGGGGCACCGATGCGCAGTATTTT
cdr3_aa: CASSDSSGGTDAQYF
v_call: TRBV10-3
j_call: TRBJ2-3
d_call: TRBD2
clone_size: -

cdr3_nt: TGTGCCAGCAGCTTAGTGGGGGGTTGGGTGGACACTGAAGCTTTCTTT
cdr3_aa: CASSLVGGWVDTEAFF
v_call: TRBV5-5
j_call: TRBJ1-1
d_call: -
clone_size: -

cdr3_nt: TGTGCCAGCAGCGAGGGACTAGAGTCAGAGGAACGCACTGAAGCTTTCTTT
cdr3_aa: CASSEGLESEERTEAFF
v_call: TRBV6-4
j_call: TRBJ1-1
d_call: -
clone_size: -

cdr3_nt: TGTGCCAGCAGCCAAGGCCGCGGTGAAAAACTGTTTTTT
cdr3_aa: CASSQGRGEKLFF
v_call: TRBV14
j_call: TRBJ1-4
d_call: -
clone_size: -

cdr3_nt: TGTGCCAGCAGGACCGGTTTGAACACTGAAGCTTTCTTT
cdr3_aa: CASRTGLNTEAFF
v_call: TRBV7-3
j_call: TRBJ1-1
d_call: -
clone_size: -

cdr3_nt: TGTGCCAGCAGGGGCAGGGTGGAGACCCAGTACTTC
cdr3_aa: CASRGRVETQYF
v_call: TRBV2
j_call: TRBJ2-5
d_call: -
clone_size: -

cdr3_nt: TGTGCCAGCAATCTCCGAGTGACAGCCTATGGCTACACCTTC
cdr3_aa: CASNLRVTAYGYTF
v_call: TRBV2
j_call: TRBJ1-2
d_call: -
clone_size: few

cdr3_nt: TGTGCCACCAGTGATGGTACAGGGAGGGACACTGAAGCTTTCTTT
cdr3_aa: CATSDGTGRDTEAFF
v_call: TRBV24-1
j_call: TRBJ1-1
d_call: -
clone_size: -

cdr3_nt: TGTGCCAGCAGCGCCTCGCAGGGACCCTACGAGCGGTACTTC
cdr3_aa: CASSASQGPYERYF
v_call: TRBV7-9
j_call: TRBJ2-7
d_call: -
clone_size: -

cdr3_nt: TGTGCCAGCAGTCCCAGAGGCCGTAACGGGGAGACTAACTATGGCTACACCTTC
cdr3_aa: CASSPRGRNGETNYGYTF
v_call: TRBV11-1
j_call: TRBJ1-2
d_call: -
clone_size: -

cdr3_nt: TGTGCCAGCAGTGACGACAACTCTGGGGAGCTGTTTTTT
cdr3_aa: CASSDDNSGELFF
v_call: TRBV6-4
j_call: TRBJ2-2
d_call: -
clone_size: -

cdr3_nt: TGTGCCAGCTGCTTATCGGGGGGGGGGTCGTACGAGCAGTACTTC
cdr3_aa: CASCLSGGGSYEQYF
v_call: TRBV7-9
j_call: TRBJ2-7
d_call: TRBD2
clone_size: -

cdr3_nt: TGTGCCAGCAGCCCCACGGAGGGGGGATCCTACAATGAGCAGTTCTTC
cdr3_aa: CASSPTEGGSYNEQFF
v_call: TRBV7-6
j_call: TRBJ2-1
d_call: -
clone_size: -

cdr3_nt: TGCAGTGCCCCGGACCTTGAGAGGGGCTACACCTTC
cdr3_aa: CSAPDLERGYTF
v_call: TRBV20-1
j_call: TRBJ1-2
d_call: -
clone_size: -

cdr3_nt: TGCAGTGCTAGGGGGACCGGAAGAAATGAGCAGTTCTTC
cdr3_aa: CSARGTGRNEQFF
v_call: TRBV20-1
j_call: TRBJ2-1
d_call: -
clone_size: -

cdr3_nt: TGCAGCGTCGGGGTGGGGGGAACCTACGAGCAGTACTTC
cdr3_aa: CSVGVGGTYEQYF
v_call: TRBV29-1
j_call: TRBJ2-7
d_call: -
clone_size: -

cdr3_nt: TGTGCCAGCAAGTCGGACAGGCTCACAGATACGCAGTATTTT
cdr3_aa: CASKSDRLTDTQYF
v_call: TRBV2
j_call: TRBJ2-3
d_call: TRBD1
clone_size: -

cdr3_nt: TGTGCCAGCAGCTTAGTAAGGGGCCTCCTATACGAGCAGTACTTC
cdr3_aa: CASSLVRGLLYEQYF
v_call: TRBV7-9
j_call: TRBJ2-7
d_call: -
clone_size: medium-sized

cdr3_nt: TGCAGCGTTGGGCGGACAGGGAACAATGAGCAGTTCTTC
cdr3_aa: CSVGRTGNNEQFF
v_call: TRBV29-1
j_call: TRBJ2-1
d_call: TRBD1
clone_size: -

cdr3_nt: TGTGCCAGCAGTCAAACCCAGGGTGTTCTAGGCTACACCTTC
cdr3_aa: CASSQTQGVLGYTF
v_call: TRBV2
j_call: TRBJ1-2
d_call: -
clone_size: -

cdr3_nt: TGCAGTGCTAGAGATGGCCGACTAGCGGGGAGCGGGGAGCTGTTTTTT
cdr3_aa: CSARDGRLAGSGELFF
v_call: TRBV20-1
j_call: TRBJ2-2
d_call: TRBD2
clone_size: -

cdr3_nt: TGTGCCAGCAGTCCCATCGGACAGGGGGCGGCCTACGAGCAGTACTTC
cdr3_aa: CASSPIGQGAAYEQYF
v_call: TRBV5-6
j_call: TRBJ2-7
d_call: TRBD1
clone_size: many

cdr3_nt: TGCGCCAGCACTTTGGACACTGAAGCTTTCTTT
cdr3_aa: CASTLDTEAFF
v_call: TRBV10-2
j_call: TRBJ1-1
d_call: -
clone_size: -

cdr3_nt: TGCAGTGCCACCGGGACATCATCAATGGCTTTCTTT
cdr3_aa: CSATGTSSMAFF
v_call: TRBV20-1
j_call: TRBJ1-1
d_call: -
clone_size: -

cdr3_nt: TGCGCCAGCAGCTTGGGGGGTGGGAACTCCTACGAGCAGTACTTC
cdr3_aa: CASSLGGGNSYEQYF
v_call: TRBV5-1
j_call: TRBJ2-7
d_call: -
clone_size: once

cdr3_nt: TGTGCCAGCAGTTACGGGGGGGGGAATCAGCCCCAGCATTTT
cdr3_aa: CASSYGGGNQPQHF
v_call: TRBV6-5
j_call: TRBJ1-5
d_call: -
clone_size: -

cdr3_nt: TGTGCCAGCAGCCCTCCGACTAGGTTACTGGAAGATACGCAGTATTTT
cdr3_aa: CASSPPTRLLEDTQYF
v_call: TRBV7-9
j_call: TRBJ2-3
d_call: -
clone_size: -

cdr3_nt: TGTGCCAGCAGTGACTCTAGCGGGGAGAGCACTGAAGCTTTCTTT
cdr3_aa: CASSDSSGESTEAFF
v_call: TRBV6-4
j_call: TRBJ1-1
d_call: -
clone_size: -

cdr3_nt: TGTGCCAGCGGGGACTGGGATGAGCAGTTCTTC
cdr3_aa: CASGDWDEQFF
v_call: TRBV9
j_call: TRBJ2-1
d_call: -
clone_size: -

cdr3_nt: TGCAGCGTTAGGTCCACCGGGGAGCTGTTTTTT
cdr3_aa: CSVRSTGELFF
v_call: TRBV29-1
j_call: TRBJ2-2
d_call: -
clone_size: -

cdr3_nt: TGTGCCAGTAGCACGGGGTTTGTGGGGGGCGCGGTGAACACTGAAGCTTTCTTT
cdr3_aa: CASSTGFVGGAVNTEAFF
v_call: TRBV15
j_call: TRBJ1-1
d_call: -
clone_size: -

cdr3_nt: TGTGTCACCAGCATATCGCCGGGACAGGGGTCAGATACGCAGTATTTT
cdr3_aa: CVTSISPGQGSDTQYF
v_call: TRBV15
j_call: TRBJ2-3
d_call: TRBD1
clone_size: once

cdr3_nt: TGTGCCAGCAGCTCTATGGGTAACTATGGCTACACCTTC
cdr3_aa: CASSSMGNYGYTF
v_call: TRBV7-2
j_call: TRBJ1-2
d_call: -
clone_size: few

cdr3_nt: TGTGCCAGCAGCTTAATTGCCGACTATGGCTACACCTTC
cdr3_aa: CASSLIADYGYTF
v_call: TRBV7-2
j_call: TRBJ1-2
d_call: -
clone_size: -

cdr3_nt: TGTGCCAGCAGCGGACTAGCCTGGAGTGGCGACGAGCAGTACTTC
cdr3_aa: CASSGLAWSGDEQYF
v_call: TRBV7-2
j_call: TRBJ2-7
d_call: TRBD2
clone_size: -

cdr3_nt: TGTGCCAGTAAAACCCCAGGGGACACCGGGGAGCTGTTTTTT
cdr3_aa: CASKTPGDTGELFF
v_call: TRBV19
j_call: TRBJ2-2
d_call: -
clone_size: many

cdr3_nt: TGTGCCAGCAGCTTAGCCTGGACTAGCGTGGACGACAATGAGCAGTTCTTC
cdr3_aa: CASSLAWTSVDDNEQFF
v_call: TRBV7-2
j_call: TRBJ2-1
d_call: TRBD2
clone_size: -

cdr3_nt: TGCAGTGCTAGACCCTCGGGACGGGTTACCTACGAGCAGTACTTC
cdr3_aa: CSARPSGRVTYEQYF
v_call: TRBV20-1
j_call: TRBJ2-7
d_call: -
clone_size: -

cdr3_nt: TGTGCCAGCAGTTACTCCCTGTCTAGCGGAGACTACAATGAGCAGTTCTTC
cdr3_aa: CASSYSLSSGDYNEQFF
v_call: TRBV6-1
j_call: TRBJ2-1
d_call: TRBD2
clone_size: -

cdr3_nt: TGTGCCACCAGCAGAGATTTGTGGAACACCGGGGAGCTGTTTTTT
cdr3_aa: CATSRDLWNTGELFF
v_call: TRBV15
j_call: TRBJ2-2
d_call: -
clone_size: -